This T cell receptor beta chain comes out of a study of blood T cell repertoires in COVID-19. The overall study: The United States, Italy and Spain were the sources of the acute and convalescent COVID-19 samples.

The cohort comprised adults aged about 18 to 100 years residing in about two dozen US areas. Resolution of symptoms, clearance, or two negative PCRs was present in recovered Cohort 3 donors. This clone was seen more than once but under ten times. Study processing details: Amplification with reference gene primers provided the estimates of nucleated cell counts. This table comes from immunoSEQ multiplex PCR, and its TCRdb copy is limited to in-frame clones, with some not included. For V, J and clone size, that table is used; D and trimming come from the DNA. This table holds 160,000 or so clones, around 84% found once. Trimming removed 3 bases from V and 3 bases from J, with 5 bases in between. The CDR3 is 12 amino acids. CDR1 is ENHRY and CDR2 is SYGVKD in the germline V gene.

The origin of this receptor is a man in his fifties who had recovered from COVID-19. J is TRBJ1-1 and V is TRBV10-3; no firm D call. The specimen was PBMCs or T cells enriched from blood (not recorded which). CDR3 residues: CAISDGYTEAFF. The CDR3 coding sequence is TGTGCCATCAGTGACGGTTACACTGAAGCTTTCTTT.